These 17 T cell receptor beta chains were sequenced from one sample in a study of blood T cells in healthy people across ages. A second PCR, run for about 7 to 11 cycles, used a sample-barcoded 5' primer plus a J-beta primer mix. MiXCR, run by TCRdb on the 5' RACE reads, gives a single entry per CDR3 protein. Here the sample spans 850,000 to 1,000,000 distinct CDR3 sequences, roughly 47% being singletons. Sequencing was performed on blood. Receptors were obtained from an older woman in good health.

The chain joins TRBV3-1 to TRBJ2-1; no clear D. The assigned J gene may be wrong: the sequence end matches TRBJ2-7 better. CDR3 length equals 14 residues. From germline, CDR1 is LGHDT and CDR2 YNNKEL (reference sequence). CDR3 DNA: TGTGCCAGCAGCCAGATGAGCTCCTACAATGAGCAGTACTTC. It is translated as CASSQMSSYNEQYF.

V and J are TRBV5-1 and TRBJ2-1; D may match TRBD1 or TRBD2 (5 bases each). The CDR3 contains 14 residues. V dropped 6 bases and J dropped 10 bases, with 20 bases sitting between them. Germline V gives CDR1 SGHRS, CDR2 YFSETQ. The chain's CDR3 is CASTLWDALREQFF. CDR3 in DNA: TGCGCCAGCACCCTCTGGGACGCCCTGAGGGAGCAGTTCTTC.

There are many counts of this clonotype. V and J are TRBV6-5 and TRBJ2-5; no definite D call. V was cut by 2 bases and J by 3 bases, with 1 base left in between. Per the germline V gene, CDR1 is MNHEY and CDR2 is SVGAGI. The CDR3 consists of 11 residues. The CDR3 is CASSYEETQYF. CDR3 DNA sequence: TGTGCCAGCAGTTACGAAGAGACCCAGTACTTC.

This sequence joins TRBV30 and TRBJ2-7; no clear D gene. The CDR3 spans 12 residues. Germline loops: CDR1 GTSNPN, CDR2 SVGIG (reference sequence). Trimming took 6 bases from V and 6 from J, leaving 15 bases between them. CDR3 nucleotide sequence: TGTGCCTGCTCCCGAGGAGTGGGCGAGCAGTACTTC. It codes for CACSRGVGEQYF.

V usage is TRBV3-1 and J usage is TRBJ2-5, with 9 bases lining up with TRBD2. Germline V gene data show CDR1 as LGHDT and CDR2 as YNNKEL (reference sequence). The trim removed 1 base at V and 4 bases at J, leaving 7 bases unmatched. The CDR3 runs 16 residues. CDR3 residues: CASSQGREGRSETQYF. In DNA, the CDR3 is TGTGCCAGCAGCCAAGGGCGGGAGGGCCGGTCAGAGACCCAGTACTTC.

In the case of this clonotype: One junction end disagrees with the germline gene, perhaps due to a read error. The chain is built from TRBV12-3 or TRBV12-4 and TRBJ2-2; tentatively, D is TRBD1 (6 bases). This CDR3 comprises 20 residues. The CDR3 nucleotides read TGTGCCTGCAGTCTCCCGCCCGAATATACAGGGTTAGTCAGCACCGGGGAGCTGTTTTTT. Amino acids: CACSLPPEYTGLVSTGELFF.

The rearrangement joins TRBV6-5 to TRBJ2-3; maybe TRBD2 (5 bases). This CDR3 has 16 residues. Germline V gene data show CDR1 as MNHEY and CDR2 as SVGAGI. V was clipped by 5 bases and J by 4 bases, with 19 bases between them. In DNA, the CDR3 is TGTGCCAGCAGTAGGGTCCCGGGGAATACACCAGATACGCAGTATTTT. It encodes CASSRVPGNTPDTQYF.

On this clonotype: At one boundary the junction diverges from the germline segment, which might be a read error. The chain employs TRBV5-6 and TRBJ2-3, with 8 nucleotides matching TRBD1. The CDR3 spans 16 residues. Germline values: CDR1 SGHDT, CDR2 YYEEEE. In DNA form, the CDR3 reads TGTGCCAGCAGCTCGTTAACAGGGGGAGGCACAGAGACGCAGTATTTT. Its translation: CASSSLTGGGTETQYF.

The chain combines TRBV27 with TRBJ1-2; a weak D match, TRBD1 (5 bases). The length of the CDR3 is 13 residues. The V end was cut by 6 bases, the J end by 6 bases, with 14 bases between. Germline V gene sequence: CDR1 MNHEY, CDR2 SMNVEV (reference sequence). CDR3 nucleotide sequence: TGTGCCAGCAGCTTGGGGACGGCGAATGGCTACACCTTC. It is translated as CASSLGTANGYTF.

The chain uses TRBV20-1 and TRBJ2-5; weak D call: TRBD2 (6 bases). CDR1 and CDR2 (germline): DFQATT, SNEGSKA (reference sequence). V shed 1 base and J shed 7 bases, with 13 bases lying between them. CDR3 size: 13 residues. The CDR3 reads CSARAFQRVTQYF. Written as DNA, the CDR3 is TGCAGTGCTAGAGCCTTCCAGCGGGTGACCCAGTACTTC.

This clonotype was counted a few times. The chain links TRBV5-1 to TRBJ2-3; unclear D gene. Germline V gene lookup returns CDR1 SGHRS and CDR2 YFSETQ. V was trimmed by 4 bases and J by 2 bases, leaving 11 bases between them. This CDR3 region has 14 residues. CDR3 DNA: TGCGCCAGCAGCGTGAACGTGTACACAGATACGCAGTATTTT. This encodes CASSVNVYTDTQYF.

The chain combines TRBV12-5 with TRBJ2-3; perhaps TRBD1 as D (5 bases). Trimming took off 1 base at V and 3 bases at J, with 17 bases between the two ends. Germline V gene data show CDR1 as LGHNT and CDR2 as FRNRAP. The CDR3 is made up of 17 amino acids. CDR3 bases: TGTGCTAGTGGTTTGGAAAGGACACCGGGCGTTACAGATACGCAGTATTTT. Translating gives CASGLERTPGVTDTQYF.

This clonotype has only a few counts. The CDR3 nucleotides are TGCAGTGCTACCCGACTAGCGGGGGTCCAAGAGACCCAGTACTTC. This translates into CSATRLAGVQETQYF. The chain links TRBV20-1 to TRBJ2-5; 12 nucleotides line up with TRBD2. The V and J ends lost 4 bases and 1 base, in that order; junction bases with no gene match: 4. The CDR3 has 15 amino acids. Germline loops: CDR1 DFQATT, CDR2 SNEGSKA (reference sequence).

The chain uses TRBV28 and TRBJ2-5, with no clear D. V lost 4 bases and J 11 bases, leaving 17 bases between the germline ends. CDR3 length: 13 residues. Germline-derived CDR1 and CDR2 are MDHEN and SYDVKM. CDR3 in DNA: TGTGCCAGCAGTTACCAAGGGTCCCGTTCGCAGTACTTC. Translation: CASSYQGSRSQYF.

The genes are TRBV7-7 and TRBJ2-5, with no clear D. CDR1 is SSHAT and CDR2 is FNYEAQ in the germline V gene (reference sequence). This CDR3 contains 15 residues. The V gene lost 5 bases and the J gene lost 5 bases, with 18 bases spanning the gap. In DNA form, the CDR3 reads TGTGCCAGCAGCCCATGGGGTGGGTTAGGTGAGACCCAGTACTTC. It codes for CASSPWGGLGETQYF. Together with reference TRBV7-7 and TRBJ2-5, the CDR3 gives the full variable domain: GAGVSQSPRYKVTKRGQDVTLRCDPISSHATLYWYQQALGQGPEFLTYFNYEAQPDKSGLPSDRFSAERPEGSISTLTIQRTEQRDSAMYRCASSPWGGLGETQYFGPGTRLLVL.

The gene calls are TRBV12-3 or TRBV12-4 and TRBJ1-1; D gene uncertain. The length of the CDR3 is 11 residues. V was pared by 7 bases and J by 5 bases, with 8 bases between. The CDR3 protein is CASTERTEAFF. For the CDR3, the DNA is TGTGCCAGCACCGAGAGGACTGAAGCTTTCTTT.

The chain carries TRBV4-1 and TRBJ2-4; D is unclear. V was shortened by 1 base and J by 8 bases, with 21 bases between the two germline ends. The CDR3 loop spans 17 amino acids. CDR1 is MGHRA and CDR2 is YSYEKL in the germline V gene. The CDR3 DNA sequence: TGCGCCAGCAGCCAAGGACGAGCCCACTCGAACGGTTACATTCAGTACTTC. Residues: CASSQGRAHSNGYIQYF.